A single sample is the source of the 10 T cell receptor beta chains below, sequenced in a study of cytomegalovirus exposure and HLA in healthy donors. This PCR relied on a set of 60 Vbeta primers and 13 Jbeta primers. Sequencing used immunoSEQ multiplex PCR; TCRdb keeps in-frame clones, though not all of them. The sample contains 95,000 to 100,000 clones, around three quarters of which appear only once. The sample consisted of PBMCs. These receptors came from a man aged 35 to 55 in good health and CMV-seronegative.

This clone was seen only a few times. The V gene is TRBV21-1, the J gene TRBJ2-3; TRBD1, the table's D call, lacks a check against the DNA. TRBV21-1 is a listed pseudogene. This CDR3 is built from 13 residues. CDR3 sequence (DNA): TGTGCCAGCATACCTCAGGGTGCAGATACGCAGTATTTT. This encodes CASIPQGADTQYF.

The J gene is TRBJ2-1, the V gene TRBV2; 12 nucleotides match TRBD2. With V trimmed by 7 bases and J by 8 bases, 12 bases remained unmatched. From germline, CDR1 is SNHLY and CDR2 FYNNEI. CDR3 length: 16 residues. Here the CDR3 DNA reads TGTGCCAGCAAGAGCCTAGCGGGGGGGATGAGGGATGAGCAGTTCTTC. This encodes CASKSLAGGMRDEQFF.

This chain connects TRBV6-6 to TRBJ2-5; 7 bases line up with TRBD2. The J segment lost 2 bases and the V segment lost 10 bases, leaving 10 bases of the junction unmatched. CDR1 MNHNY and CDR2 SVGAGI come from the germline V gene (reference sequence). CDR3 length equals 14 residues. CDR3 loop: CATTGGGSQETQYF. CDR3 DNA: TGTGCCACCACGGGCGGGGGATCACAAGAGACCCAGTACTTC.

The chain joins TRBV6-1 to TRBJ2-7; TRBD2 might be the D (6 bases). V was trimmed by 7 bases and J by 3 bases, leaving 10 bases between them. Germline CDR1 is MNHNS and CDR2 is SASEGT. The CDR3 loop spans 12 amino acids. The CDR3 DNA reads TGTGCCAGCACGGGAGTAAGCTACGAGCAGTACGTC. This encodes CASTGVSYEQYV.

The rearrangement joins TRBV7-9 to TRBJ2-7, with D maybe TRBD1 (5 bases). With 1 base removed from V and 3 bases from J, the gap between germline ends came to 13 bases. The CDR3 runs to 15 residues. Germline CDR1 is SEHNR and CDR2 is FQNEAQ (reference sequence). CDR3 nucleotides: TGTGCCAGCAGCTTAGGGGGCAGGGAAAGCTACGAGCAGTACTTC. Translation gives CASSLGGRESYEQYF.

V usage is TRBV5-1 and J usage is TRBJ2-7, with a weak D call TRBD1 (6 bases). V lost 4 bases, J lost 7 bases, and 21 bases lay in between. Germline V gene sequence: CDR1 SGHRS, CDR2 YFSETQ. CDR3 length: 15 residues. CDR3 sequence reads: CASSPGDWPMEEQYF. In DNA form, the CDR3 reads TGCGCCAGCAGCCCAGGGGATTGGCCCATGGAGGAGCAGTACTTC.

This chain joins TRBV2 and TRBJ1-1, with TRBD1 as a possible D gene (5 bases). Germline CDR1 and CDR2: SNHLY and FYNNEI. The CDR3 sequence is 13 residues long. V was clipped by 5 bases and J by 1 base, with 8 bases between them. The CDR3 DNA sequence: TGTGCCAGCAGTTCCCAGGGGAACACTGAAGCTTTCTTT. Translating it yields CASSSQGNTEAFF.

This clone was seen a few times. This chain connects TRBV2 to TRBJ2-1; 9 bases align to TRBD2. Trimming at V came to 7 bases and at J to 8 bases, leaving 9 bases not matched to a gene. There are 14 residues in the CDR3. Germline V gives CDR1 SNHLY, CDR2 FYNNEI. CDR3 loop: CASNGDSGGDEQFF. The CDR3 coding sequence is TGTGCCAGCAATGGAGATAGCGGGGGCGATGAGCAGTTCTTC.

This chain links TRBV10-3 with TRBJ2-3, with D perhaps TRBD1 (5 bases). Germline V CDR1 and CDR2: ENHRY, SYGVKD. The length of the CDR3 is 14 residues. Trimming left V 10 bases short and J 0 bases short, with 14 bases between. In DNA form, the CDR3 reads TGTGCCACCACAACAGGAATTAGCACAGATACGCAGTATTTT. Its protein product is CATTTGISTDTQYF.

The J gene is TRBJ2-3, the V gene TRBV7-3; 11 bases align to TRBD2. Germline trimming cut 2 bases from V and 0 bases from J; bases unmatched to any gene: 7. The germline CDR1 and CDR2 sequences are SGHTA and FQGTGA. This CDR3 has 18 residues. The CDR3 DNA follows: TGTGCCAGCAGCTTAGGGCTAGCGGGGGGACCAAGCACAGATACGCAGTATTTT. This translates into CASSLGLAGGPSTDTQYF.